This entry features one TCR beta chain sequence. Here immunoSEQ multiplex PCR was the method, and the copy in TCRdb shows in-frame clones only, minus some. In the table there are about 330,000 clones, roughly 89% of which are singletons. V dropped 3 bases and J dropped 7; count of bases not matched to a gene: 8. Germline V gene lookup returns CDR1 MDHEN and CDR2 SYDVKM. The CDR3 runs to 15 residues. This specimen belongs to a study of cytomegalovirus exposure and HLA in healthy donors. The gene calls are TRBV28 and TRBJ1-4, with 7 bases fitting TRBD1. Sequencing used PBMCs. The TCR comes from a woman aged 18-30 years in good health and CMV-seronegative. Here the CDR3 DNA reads TGTGCCAGCAGTTTTCCCCAGGGGGATATTGAAAAACTGTTTTTT. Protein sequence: CASSFPQGDIEKLFF.